This T cell receptor (beta chain) was identified during a study of blood T cell repertoires in COVID-19 (TCRdb year 2020). Some background on the complete study: Samples from collaborators originated in the United States, Italy and Spain and spanned both the acute and convalescent phases of COVID-19. The material from the prospective study consisted of cDNA or gDNA derived from T cells, B-cell-depleted T cells, or PBMCs. Deeply sampled blood TCRbeta repertoires from subjects exposed to, actively infected with, or recovered from COVID-19 were included in the dataset. The repertoires were released in a freely available public database intended as a resource for research on the immune response to SARS-CoV-2. The samples were drawn from the first 160 participants of the ongoing ImmuneRACE study and from more than 1,000 subjects provided by 6 global collaborators. Nearly every sample came with metadata listing a de-identified subject ID, COVID-19 status, age in years and sex. Where available, HLA class I and class II types were obtained from metadata supplied by the sample provider rather than from assay-based typing. Overall study outcomes, separate from this receptor: The amount of clinical and demographic metadata varied by source and participant and was provided uncurated.

The CDR3 goes from the cysteine to the phenylalanine over 13 residues. Only the CDR3 part of the read is kept: 39 bases, read in frame from the first base. Unmatched junction bases come to 0, with V trimmed by 5 bases and J by 5 bases. CDR1 and CDR2 were assigned from the germline V gene as SGHTA and FQGTGA. With regard to this clone: This receptor's antigen is unknown. No base qualities exist here, and no much larger clone lies one base off it.

TCRbeta CDR3 regions were amplified from genomic DNA by means of the immunoSEQ Assay, a bias-controlled multiplex PCR. On the study's bioinformatics: Nucleated cell counts per sample were estimated from amplification of reference gene primers within the assay. Sequence reads were collapsed and filtered to measure the absolute abundance of every unique TCRbeta CDR3 rearrangement. For each sample, productive Simpson clonality was calculated by taking the square root of Simpson's diversity index across productive rearrangements. TCRdb retrieved this table from immuneACCESS and kept in-frame rearrangements only. Not all clones are present; in checked studies, unresolved V genes account for under half, and no reason is known for the remainder. The V and J calls and clone size come from that table; D and trimming were worked out from the DNA. This sample gives some 120,000 clones in total; around 80% of them show up just once. Of the sample, around 1.9% is held by the ten largest clones.

The collaborating institutions used their own protocols to collect whole blood in K2EDTA tubes. For TCRbeta analysis, collaborators shipped samples in one of three forms: frozen whole blood, isolated PBMCs, or DNA extracted from either of those sample types. The sequenced sample consisted of peripheral blood. The TCR sequence derives from a man between 65 and 79 years old with acute or convalescent COVID-19. The chain joins TRBV7-3 to TRBJ2-2; the central 9 bases match TRBD1. The CDR3 region: CASSGTGTGELFF. The DNA reads as follows: TGTGCCAGCAGCGGGACAGGGACCGGGGAGCTGTTTTTT.